The TCR beta chain under discussion was sequenced for a study of T-cell reconstitution after alpha-beta-depleted transplantation in children. V shed 4 bases and J shed 7 bases, with 10 bases lying between them. This CDR3 spans 12 amino acids. In germline, CDR1 is MNHNS, CDR2 SASEGT. Unique molecular identifiers were incorporated when the TCRbeta library was constructed. TCRdb re-derived calls from the PCR reads in MiXCR, one entry per CDR3 protein. The sample has just over 950,000 distinct CDR3 sequences, about 29% seen once. This clonotype has more than one count but fewer than ten. The source was PBMCs, mostly from graft donor cells, collected 360 days after TCRalphabeta/CD19-depleted stem cell transplant. The V and J genes are TRBV6-1 and TRBJ1-2, with D tentatively TRBD1 (6 bases). The origin of this receptor is a boy under three years old who had a stem cell transplant for SCID, so the T cells may come from the graft donor. This chain's CDR3 is CASSVLGAGYTF. CDR3 DNA sequence: TGTGCCAGCAGTGTCCTGGGGGCTGGCTACACCTTC.